The clone carrying this T cell receptor (beta chain) was counted only a few times. Antigen unknown. The V and J ends lost 2 bases and 0 bases respectively, with 20 bases between them. This CDR3 is 20 amino acids long. In germline, CDR1 is SGHNT, CDR2 YENEEA. A multiplex PCR was run with 60 Vbeta primers and 13 Jbeta primers. Using immunoSEQ multiplex PCR, the repertoire was profiled, and TCRdb retains in-frame clones only, with some absent. This table holds around 110,000 clones, 8% to 10% found once. The data were obtained in a study of cytomegalovirus exposure and HLA in healthy donors. Study-wide findings and caveats: As was reported, the classifier diagnosed cytomegalovirus status with high specificity and sensitivity.

The chain employs TRBV11-3 and TRBJ2-6; D possibly corresponds to TRBD1 (5 bases). The source of this sequence is a man under 40 in good health and CMV-seronegative. The sequenced sample was PBMCs. The CDR3 coding sequence is TGTGCCAGCAGCTTAAGCTTTGGGGCAACTACTTACTCTGGGGCCAACGTCCTGACTTTC. Its translation is CASSLSFGATTYSGANVLTF. Complete variable domain (other parts from reference TRBV11-3 and TRBJ2-6): EAGVVQSPRYKIIEKKQPVAFWCNPISGHNTLYWYLQNLGQGPELLIRYENEEAVDDSQLPKDRFSAERLKGVDSTLKIQPAELGDSAVYLCASSLSFGATTYSGANVLTFGAGSRLTVL.